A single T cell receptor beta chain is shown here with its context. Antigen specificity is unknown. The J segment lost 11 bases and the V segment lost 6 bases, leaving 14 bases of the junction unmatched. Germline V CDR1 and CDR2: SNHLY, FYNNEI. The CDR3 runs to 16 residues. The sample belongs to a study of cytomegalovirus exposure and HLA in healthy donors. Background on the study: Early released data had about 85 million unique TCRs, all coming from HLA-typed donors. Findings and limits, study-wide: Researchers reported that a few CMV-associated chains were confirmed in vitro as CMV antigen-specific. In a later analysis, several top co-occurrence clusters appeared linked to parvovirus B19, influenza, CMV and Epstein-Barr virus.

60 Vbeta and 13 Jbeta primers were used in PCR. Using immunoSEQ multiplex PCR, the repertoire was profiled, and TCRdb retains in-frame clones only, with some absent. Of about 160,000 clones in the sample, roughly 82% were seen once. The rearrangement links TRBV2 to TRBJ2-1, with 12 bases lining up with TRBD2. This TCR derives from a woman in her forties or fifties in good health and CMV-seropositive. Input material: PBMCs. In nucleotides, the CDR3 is TGTGCCAGCAGGCTACTAACTAGCGGGGGGCCTAGGAAGCAGTTCTTC. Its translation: CASRLLTSGGPRKQFF.